This passage covers 26 T cell receptor beta chains from one sample sequenced in a study of CD8+ T cells in alopecia areata. Treatment specified: oral pan-JAK inhibitor, 5-10 mg twice daily. The sequencing template was cDNA reverse transcribed from extracted RNA. TCRdb keeps only in-frame clones here, not all; method: immunoSEQ multiplex PCR. The sample has about 120,000 clones; approximately 59% are singletons. Sequenced here: CD8+ T cells sorted from blood, sampled at week 4, from a patient treated with tofacitinib. The receptors were gathered from a human donor with alopecia areata.

This clone has just a few counts. J is TRBJ1-1 and V is TRBV29-1; D ambiguous. V was trimmed by 4 bases and J by 5 bases, leaving 11 bases between them. The germline V gene has CDR1 SQVTM and CDR2 ANQGSEA. CDR3 size: 12 residues. CDR3 protein: CSVVEGWTEAFF. The CDR3 nucleotides read TGCAGCGTTGTCGAGGGTTGGACTGAAGCTTTCTTT.

The J gene is TRBJ2-5, the V gene TRBV29-1, with TRBD2 matching 11 bases. Per germline, CDR1 SQVTM and CDR2 ANQGSEA. CDR3 length equals 17 residues. Trimming cost V 0 bases and J 5 bases; bases outside gene matches: 11. The CDR3 spells CSVEDRASGGLGETQYF. CDR3 nucleotides: TGCAGCGTTGAAGATCGGGCTAGCGGGGGGCTCGGGGAGACCCAGTACTTC.

The chain has TRBV29-1 and TRBJ2-1, with 11 bases lining up with TRBD1. The CDR3 consists of 15 residues. Germline lookup yields CDR1 SQVTM and CDR2 ANQGSEA. The J segment lost 8 bases and the V segment lost 3 bases, leaving 9 bases of the junction unmatched. CDR3 loop: CSVEFRDRGIYEQFF. For the CDR3, the DNA is TGCAGCGTTGAGTTTCGGGACAGGGGGATATATGAGCAGTTCTTC.

The J gene is TRBJ2-1, the V gene TRBV5-6; TRBD1 or TRBD2 may be the D gene (5 bases each). The V gene lost 7 bases and the J gene lost 8 bases, with 16 bases spanning the gap. Germline CDR1 SGHDT, CDR2 YYEEEE. This CDR3 is built from 13 residues. This chain's CDR3 is CASAGPTRDEQFF. DNA for the CDR3: TGTGCCAGCGCGGGCCCCACCAGGGATGAGCAGTTCTTC.

This clone is a singleton in its sample. The chain is built from TRBV27 and TRBJ2-7; no reliable D call. The CDR3 has 9 residues. The germline V and J ends were trimmed by 9 bases and 6 bases, with 6 bases remaining between them. CDR1 and CDR2 (germline): MNHEY, SMNVEV (reference sequence). Here the CDR3 reads CASGLEQYF. The CDR3 coding sequence is TGTGCCAGTGGTCTCGAGCAGTACTTC.

This chain links TRBV29-1 with TRBJ1-4, with D hard to call. CDR1 is SQVTM, CDR2 ANQGSEA, per germline. This CDR3 has 12 amino acids. V was clipped by 4 bases and J by 8 bases, with 11 bases between them. CDR3 coding DNA: TGCAGCGTTGTCGGTCTTGACGAAAAACTGTTTTTT. This gives the protein CSVVGLDEKLFF. Full variable domain (missing parts from reference TRBV29-1 and TRBJ1-4): SAVISQKPSRDICQRGTSLTIQCQVDSQVTMMFWYRQQPGQSLTLIATANQGSEATYESGFVIDKFPISRPNLTFSTLTVSNMSPEDSSIYLCSVVGLDEKLFFGSGTQLSVL.

The chain carries TRBV9 and TRBJ2-7; no definite D call. Germline-derived CDR1 and CDR2 are SGDLS and YYNGEE. This CDR3 comprises 14 residues. Trimming removed 0 bases at V and 4 bases at J, with 11 bases between. The CDR3 region is CASSVADGAYEQYF. The CDR3 nucleotides are TGTGCCAGCAGCGTAGCAGACGGAGCTTACGAGCAGTACTTC.

V gene TRBV2 combines with J gene TRBJ2-7, with D unresolved. The CDR3 has 15 amino acids. The germline gives CDR1 SNHLY, CDR2 FYNNEI. Trimming removed 5 bases at V and 0 bases at J, with 14 bases between. This CDR3 is CASSKRFSYSYEQYF. CDR3 in DNA: TGTGCCAGCAGTAAAAGATTCTCGTACTCCTACGAGCAGTACTTC.

This clone occurred once. As DNA, the CDR3 is TGTGCCAGCAGTGAAGCGAACAGCTACGAGCAGTACTTC. Its protein is CASSEANSYEQYF. V and J are TRBV2 and TRBJ2-7; D unclear. From germline, CDR1 is SNHLY and CDR2 FYNNEI. Trimming pared 0 bases from V and 3 bases from J, leaving 6 bases between. The CDR3 consists of 13 residues.

The chain uses TRBV4-3 and TRBJ1-6, with TRBD1 matching over 8 bases. Trimming removed 0 bases from V and 10 bases from J; junction bases left unmatched: 11. The CDR3 covers 17 residues. Germline CDR1 is LGHNA and CDR2 is YSLEER. DNA of the CDR3: TGCGCCAGCAGCCAAGAGCCAGGGGGCCTTCGTGGATCACCCCTCCACTTT. Protein product: CASSQEPGGLRGSPLHF.

The chain links TRBV19 to TRBJ2-1; D remains unclear. Germline assignment: CDR1 LNHDA and CDR2 SQIVND (reference sequence). With 1 base removed from V and 3 bases from J, the gap between germline ends came to 4 bases. CDR3 length: 13 residues. In DNA, the CDR3 is TGTGCCAGTAGTATAGTGCTCTACAATGAGCAGTTCTTC. As protein: CASSIVLYNEQFF.

The chain uses TRBV6-1 and TRBJ2-1; the D is unclear. V was cut by 1 base and J by 5 bases, with 6 bases left in between. Germline V lookup: CDR1 MNHNS, CDR2 SASEGT. The CDR3 consists of 13 residues. In DNA form, the CDR3 reads TGTGCCAGCAGTGAAGGCAGCCACAATGAGCAGTTCTTC. This translates into CASSEGSHNEQFF.

V gene TRBV27 combines with J gene TRBJ2-5; D call uncertain. The CDR3 extends over 13 amino acids. Trimming cost V 2 bases and J 5 bases, with 9 bases left between them. CDR1 MNHEY and CDR2 SMNVEV come from the germline V gene (reference sequence). The CDR3 loop reads CASSLPHGETQYF. The CDR3 nucleotides are TGTGCCAGCAGTTTACCCCATGGTGAGACCCAGTACTTC.

V gene TRBV27 combines with J gene TRBJ2-5; D call uncertain. Trimming pared 5 bases from V and 5 bases from J, leaving 15 bases between. Per the germline V gene, CDR1 is MNHEY and CDR2 is SMNVEV (reference sequence). This CDR3 region has 14 residues. The CDR3 is CASSVLGLGETQYF. The CDR3 DNA sequence: TGTGCCAGCAGTGTTCTAGGGCTCGGGGAGACCCAGTACTTC.

The J gene is TRBJ1-2, the V gene TRBV30, with D perhaps matching TRBD1 (5 bases). Trimming stripped 1 base from V and 2 bases from J, with 5 bases between. Germline V gives CDR1 GTSNPN, CDR2 SVGIG (reference sequence). CDR3 length: 12 amino acids. The CDR3: CAWSGGNYGYTF. CDR3 in DNA: TGTGCCTGGAGTGGGGGGAACTATGGCTACACCTTC.

This clone was recorded a few times. The chain recombines TRBV13 with TRBJ2-5, with a possible D match to TRBD2 (5 bases). Looked up from germline, CDR1 is PRHDT and CDR2 is FYEKMQ (reference sequence). This CDR3 has 16 amino acids. Trimming removed 2 bases from V and 2 bases from J, with 15 bases in between. CDR3 nucleotides: TGTGCCAGCAGCTTAAGAGGCTTGGCGGGTCAAGAGACCCAGTACTTC. Its translation is CASSLRGLAGQETQYF.

This clone was seen only a few times. This sequence joins TRBV5-6 and TRBJ1-6; 8 nucleotides align to TRBD1. This CDR3 comprises 15 residues. Germline values: CDR1 SGHDT, CDR2 YYEEEE. V shed 0 bases, J shed 10 bases, and the junction held 6 bases outside the gene matches. The DNA for the CDR3 is TGTGCCAGCAGCTTGGGGACAGGGACCATCTCACCCCTCCACTTT. It yields the protein CASSLGTGTISPLHF.

The rearrangement uses TRBV5-6 and TRBJ2-5, with 9 bases aligning to TRBD1. The germline V gene encodes CDR1 SGHDT and CDR2 YYEEEE. The V gene end was trimmed by 5 bases and the J gene end by 1 base; junction bases not matched to a gene: 9. The CDR3 is 16 residues long. For the CDR3, the DNA is TGTGCCAGCAGTTTACAGGGGGCAAGGGTCCAAGAGACCCAGTACTTC. This gives the protein CASSLQGARVQETQYF.

This clone appeared a few times. The gene calls are TRBV6-1 and TRBJ1-2; D perhaps matches TRBD1 (5 bases). The CDR3 sequence is 13 residues long. Trimming stripped 1 base from V and 4 bases from J, with 7 bases between. Germline V gene sequence: CDR1 MNHNS, CDR2 SASEGT. The CDR3 here is CASSEGQSYGYTF. For the CDR3, the DNA is TGTGCCAGCAGTGAAGGACAGAGCTATGGCTACACCTTC.

The genes are TRBV29-1 and TRBJ1-4, with 7 bases lining up with TRBD1. The CDR3 sequence is 13 residues long. Germline values: CDR1 SQVTM, CDR2 ANQGSEA. V shed 5 bases, J shed 3 bases, and the junction held 3 bases outside the gene matches. CDR3 sequence (DNA): TGCAGCGTTCTACAGGGGTCTAATGAAAAACTGTTTTTT. This translates into CSVLQGSNEKLFF.

The sample holds one count of this clone. The chain is built from TRBV5-4 and TRBJ1-1; unclear D gene. The CDR3 consists of 13 residues. The germline V gene has CDR1 SGHNT and CDR2 YYREEE (reference sequence). Trimming left V 4 bases short and J 3 bases short, with 10 bases between. The CDR3 bases are TGTGCCAGCAGCGACGACATGGACACTGAAGCTTTCTTT. Translating it yields CASSDDMDTEAFF.

This clone was found a few times. The CDR3: CSVWGSHRDSTGELFF. The CDR3 nucleotides are TGCAGCGTTTGGGGCAGCCACCGGGACTCCACCGGGGAGCTGTTTTTT. The gene calls are TRBV29-1 and TRBJ2-2; TRBD2 is a possible D gene (6 bases). The V gene lost 5 bases and the J gene lost 4 bases, with 20 bases spanning the gap. The germline V gene has CDR1 SQVTM and CDR2 ANQGSEA. This CDR3 is 16 amino acids long.

The CDR3 region has the DNA TGCGCCAGCAGCTCATACCGGGACACCTCCTACAATGAGCAGTTCTTC. This translates into CASSSYRDTSYNEQFF. The V and J genes are TRBV5-1 and TRBJ2-1; the D gene is possibly TRBD1 (6 bases). Looked up from germline, CDR1 is SGHRS and CDR2 is YFSETQ. This CDR3 is built from 16 residues. V lost 3 bases and J lost 0, with 13 bases in between.

The V and J genes are TRBV27 and TRBJ2-3, with 7 bases identical to TRBD2. The CDR3 is 15 amino acids. Unmatched junction bases numbered 5, after V lost 3 bases and J lost 2 bases. Germline V gene lookup returns CDR1 MNHEY and CDR2 SMNVEV (reference sequence). Here the CDR3 DNA reads TGTGCCAGCAGTTTGGGGGGGGGTATCACAGATACGCAGTATTTT. Translation gives CASSLGGGITDTQYF.

The CDR3 reads CAWSEALGTDTQYF. The CDR3 nucleotides are TGTGCCTGGAGCGAGGCCCTCGGCACAGATACGCAGTATTTT. The J gene is TRBJ2-3, the V gene TRBV30; D uncertain. The CDR3 is 14 residues long. V was pared by 3 bases and J by 1 base, with 11 bases between. In germline, CDR1 is GTSNPN, CDR2 SVGIG (reference sequence).

The V gene is TRBV4-1, the J gene TRBJ2-7; 10 nucleotides match TRBD2. Germline values: CDR1 MGHRA, CDR2 YSYEKL. The CDR3 contains 17 residues. The ends lost 0 bases at V and 0 bases at J; junction bases unmatched: 5. CDR3 sequence: CASSQDASGGSSYEQYF. CDR3 DNA sequence: TGCGCCAGCAGCCAAGATGCTAGCGGGGGTAGCTCCTACGAGCAGTACTTC.